This entry is about one T cell receptor beta chain. Its cognate antigen is unknown. From germline, CDR1 is SGHRS and CDR2 YFSETQ. The CDR3 totals 16 residues. After removal of 4 bases from V and 1 base from J, the junction contained 4 bases not matched to a gene. The record originates from a study of response to subunit inactivated influenza vaccine. Study results and limitations: Authors suggested each seasonal flu vaccination may recruit only limited numbers of new T cells.

TCRdb re-analysed the RT-PCR reads in MiXCR, keeping a single row per CDR3 protein. The data show approximately 700,000 distinct CDR3 sequences, with approximately 15% seen just once and roughly 6.4% held by the top ten. The receptor was derived from a man aged 45 to 65 who received an inactivated influenza vaccine. The chain employs TRBV5-1 and TRBJ2-3, with 12 bases that match TRBD2. The sample here was PBMCs from blood, taken less than 15 days before vaccination. CDR3: CASSTTSGGRTDTQYF. The CDR3 bases are TGCGCCAGCAGCACAACTAGCGGGGGGCGCACAGATACGCAGTATTTT.